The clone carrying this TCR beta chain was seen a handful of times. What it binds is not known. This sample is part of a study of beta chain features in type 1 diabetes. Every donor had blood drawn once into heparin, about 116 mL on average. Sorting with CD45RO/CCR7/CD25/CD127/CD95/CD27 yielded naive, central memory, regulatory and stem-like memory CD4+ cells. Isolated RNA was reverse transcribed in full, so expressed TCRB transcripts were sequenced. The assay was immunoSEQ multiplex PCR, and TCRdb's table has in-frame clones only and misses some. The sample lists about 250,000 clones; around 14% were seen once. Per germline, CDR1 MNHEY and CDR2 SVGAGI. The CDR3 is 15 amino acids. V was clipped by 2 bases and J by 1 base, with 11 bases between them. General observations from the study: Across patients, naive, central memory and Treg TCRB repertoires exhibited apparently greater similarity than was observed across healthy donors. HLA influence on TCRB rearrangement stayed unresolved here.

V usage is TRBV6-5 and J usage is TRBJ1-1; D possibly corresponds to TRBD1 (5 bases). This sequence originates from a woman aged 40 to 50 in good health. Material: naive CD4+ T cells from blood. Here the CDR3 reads CASSYADSSNTEAFF. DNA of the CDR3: TGTGCCAGCAGTTACGCCGACAGCTCGAACACTGAAGCTTTCTTT.